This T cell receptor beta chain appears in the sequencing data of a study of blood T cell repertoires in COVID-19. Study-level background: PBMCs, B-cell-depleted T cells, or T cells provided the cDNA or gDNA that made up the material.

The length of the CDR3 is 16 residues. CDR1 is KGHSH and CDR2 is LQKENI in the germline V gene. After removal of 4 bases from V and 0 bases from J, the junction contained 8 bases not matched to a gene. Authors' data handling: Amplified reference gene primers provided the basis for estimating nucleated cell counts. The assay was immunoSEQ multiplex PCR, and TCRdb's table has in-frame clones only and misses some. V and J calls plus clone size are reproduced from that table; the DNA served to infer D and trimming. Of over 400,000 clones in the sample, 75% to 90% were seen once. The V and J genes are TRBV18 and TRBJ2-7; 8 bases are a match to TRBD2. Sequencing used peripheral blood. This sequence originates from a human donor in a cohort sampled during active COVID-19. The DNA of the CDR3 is TGTGCCAGCTCACTCGGAGCGGGGGCCACCTCCTACGAGCAGTACTTC. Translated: CASSLGAGATSYEQYF. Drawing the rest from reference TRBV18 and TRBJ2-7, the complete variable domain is NAGVMQNPRHLVRRRGQEARLRCSPMKGHSHVYWYRQLPEEGLKFMVYLQKENIIDESGMPKERFSAEFPKEGPSILRIQQVVRGDSAAYFCASSLGAGATSYEQYFGPGTRLTVT.